These 8 T cell receptor beta chains originate from one sample sequenced in a study of HIV-infected patients and healthy controls. The repertoire came from unfractionated whole blood and reflected all unsorted peripheral T cells. 450 to 600 ng RNA was reverse transcribed with alpha and beta constant-region primers. Each of the alpha and beta chains got its own library through chain-specific third strand synthesis with indices. Each CDR3 protein is one row after TCRdb ran MiXCR on the 5' RACE reads. The repertoire includes roughly 11,000 distinct CDR3 sequences, about 5.1% of them detected once, and about 3.5% sits in the top ten. Sequencing was done on a sample of blood. These receptors were obtained from an adult in good health.

In its sample, this clonotype was seen many times. The rearrangement links TRBV5-1 to TRBJ1-5, with D possibly matching TRBD1 (6 bases). Trimming pared 0 bases from V and 7 bases from J, leaving 11 bases between. In germline, CDR1 is SGHRS, CDR2 YFSETQ. The CDR3 length is 14 residues. The CDR3 spells CASSLEAGDQPQHF. The CDR3 nucleotides read TGCGCCAGCAGCTTGGAGGCAGGGGACCAGCCCCAGCATTTT.

In its sample, this clonotype was seen many times. This chain connects TRBV5-5 to TRBJ1-1; D is perhaps TRBD1 (5 bases). This CDR3 has 12 residues. Germline CDR1 and CDR2: SGHKS and YYEKEE (reference sequence). V dropped 3 bases and J dropped 6 bases, with 9 bases sitting between them. The CDR3 is CASSSTAAEAFF. CDR3 bases: TGTGCCAGCAGCTCGACAGCGGCTGAAGCTTTCTTT. Drawing the rest from reference TRBV5-5 and TRBJ1-1, the complete variable domain is DAGVTQSPTHLIKTRGQQVTLRCSPISGHKSVSWYQQVLGQGPQFIFQYYEKEERGRGNFPDRFSARQFPNYSSELNVNALLLGDSALYLCASSSTAAEAFFGQGTRLTVV.

In this sample, this clonotype is medium-sized. The rearrangement joins TRBV3-1 to TRBJ1-4; 7 nucleotides match TRBD1. Germline lookup yields CDR1 LGHDT and CDR2 YNNKEL (reference sequence). V lost 1 base and J lost 3; bases outside the gene matches: 8. The CDR3 has 17 amino acids. The CDR3 DNA follows: TGTGCCAGCAGCCAAGGACTTCGACAGGGAGCTAATGAAAAACTGTTTTTT. It specifies CASSQGLRQGANEKLFF.

By share, this clonotype ranks as medium-sized (0.01 to 0.1%). The chain links TRBV7-7 to TRBJ2-3; D gene uncertain. The CDR3 length is 13 residues. Germline lookup yields CDR1 SSHAT and CDR2 FNYEAQ (reference sequence). V was shortened by 2 bases and J by 6 bases, with 9 bases between the two germline ends. The CDR3 spells CASSLTPGDTQYF. The CDR3 DNA reads TGTGCCAGCAGCTTAACCCCCGGGGATACGCAGTATTTT.

In this sample, this clonotype is medium-sized (0.01 to 0.1%). This chain joins TRBV10-3 and TRBJ1-1; D is perhaps TRBD1 (5 bases). The CDR3 totals 16 residues. V lost 2 bases and J lost 5, with 18 bases in between. In germline, CDR1 is ENHRY, CDR2 SYGVKD. This CDR3 reads CAISEVPHQGNTEAFF. The CDR3 coding sequence is TGTGCCATCAGTGAGGTCCCTCACCAGGGAAATACTGAAGCTTTCTTT.

This clonotype was recorded at least ten times. The chain employs TRBV5-1 and TRBJ1-1; 10 bases are a match to TRBD1. The J segment lost 4 bases and the V segment lost 0 bases, leaving 3 bases of the junction unmatched. The germline CDR1 and CDR2 sequences are SGHRS and YFSETQ. The CDR3 is made up of 15 amino acids. As DNA, the CDR3 is TGCGCCAGCAGCTTGGGGACAGGGGGAAGCACTGAAGCTTTCTTT. Translated, it gives CASSLGTGGSTEAFF.

This clonotype was seen only a few times. The chain is built from TRBV11-2 and TRBJ2-3; D could derive from TRBD1 or TRBD2 (5 bases each). Trimming cost V 5 bases and J 6 bases, with 24 bases left between them. This CDR3 contains 17 residues. In germline, CDR1 is SGHAT, CDR2 FQNNGV. Here the CDR3 reads CASSPPLGTSFMDTQYF. The CDR3 nucleotides read TGTGCCAGCAGCCCTCCTTTGGGGACCTCCTTCATGGATACGCAGTATTTT.

This clonotype came up many times. The V call is TRBV15, the J call TRBJ1-1; 7 bases map to TRBD1. The CDR3 runs 14 residues. The germline V gene encodes CDR1 LNHNV and CDR2 YYDKDF (reference sequence). J lost 4 bases, V lost 5 bases, and 7 bases had no gene match. The CDR3 DNA reads as TGTGCCACCAGCCTGACAGGGTTGGGCACTGAAGCTTTCTTT. It is translated as CATSLTGLGTEAFF.